This T cell receptor (beta chain) derives from a study of blood T cell repertoires in COVID-19. The wider study: Some COVID-19 samples were acute and others convalescent; all came from the United States, Italy and Spain. Nucleic acid was either cDNA or gDNA, and it came from T cells, B-cell-depleted T cells, or PBMCs.

This CDR3 has 15 residues. Germline assignment: CDR1 KGHDR and CDR2 SFDVKD. V lost 5 bases to trimming and J lost 5 bases; unmatched junction nucleotides: 9. Per the authors' pipeline: Amplification of reference gene primers provided the estimated nucleated cell counts. Assay: immunoSEQ multiplex PCR; the TCRdb copy retains only in-frame clones and omits some. V, J and clone size reflect that table, while D and trimming were determined from the DNA. The table records around 140,000 clones, 80% to 90% of them present only once. The sample taken for sequencing was peripheral blood. V is TRBV24-1 and J is TRBJ2-5; TRBD1 aligns across 8 bases. This receptor was obtained from a man aged 60 to 69 with active or convalescent COVID-19. The CDR3: CATSAGTGNIETQYF. CDR3 nucleotide sequence: TGTGCCACCAGTGCTGGGACAGGAAATATCGAGACCCAGTACTTC.